This T cell receptor beta chain was retrieved from a study of T cells in Graves' hyperthyroidism and ophthalmopathy. Study as a whole: It was at initial diagnosis, before any treatment, that peripheral blood was collected.

Among ophthalmopathy patients, the Clinical Activity Score reached at least 3, the NOSPECS grade reached at least 4, and duration remained under 3 months. The sample holds a few counts of this clonotype. This CDR3 is 15 amino acids long. CDR1 LGHNA and CDR2 YNFKEQ come from the germline V gene. The V segment lost 3 bases and the J segment 6 bases; nucleotides outside the gene matches: 8. Amplification of TCR beta CDR3 regions used RNA as the template. First-round RT-PCR of the TCR CDR3 relied on the HTBI primer set. TCRdb recomputed calls from the multiplex PCR reads with MiXCR, one row per CDR3 protein. Of 250,000 or so distinct CDR3 sequences detected, about 17% appear once; the ten largest clones hold under 35%.

The sequenced sample was blood. This clonotype was obtained from a woman between 18 and 29 years old with Graves' ophthalmopathy. V gene TRBV4-2 combines with J gene TRBJ2-3, with 8 nucleotides matching TRBD1. CDR3 sequence: CASSQAGGAEDTQYF. The CDR3 coding sequence is TGTGCCAGCAGCCAGGCAGGGGGCGCAGAGGATACGCAGTATTTT.